Shown below are 25 T cell receptor beta chains from a single sample sequenced in a study of control samples from healthy donors and cancer patients (dated by TCRdb to 2019 to 2021). The library was produced with the immunoSEQ multiplex PCR assay. Here the immuneACCESS table is served through TCRdb, limited to in-frame sequences with V and J called. Missing clones are a known gap in these copies; in checked studies unresolved V genes cover under half, and the rest lacks a known reason. The sample records 80,000 to 100,000 clones, around nine tenths of which are singletons. 13% to 15% of the sample belongs to the ten largest clones. Sample: blood. Source of these receptors: a young man in good health.

V and J are TRBV19 and TRBJ2-7, with 7 positions matching TRBD2. With V trimmed by 7 bases and J by 3 bases, 6 bases remained unmatched. This CDR3 is built from 13 residues. Germline V lookup: CDR1 LNHDA, CDR2 SQIVND (reference sequence). CDR3 sequence reads: CASIRLADYEQYF. The DNA for the CDR3 is TGTGCCAGTATCCGGCTAGCGGACTACGAGCAGTACTTC.

The J gene is TRBJ2-3, the V gene TRBV11-2; 12 nucleotides agree with TRBD2. The CDR3 is 15 amino acids. V lost 7 bases, J lost 5 bases, and 7 bases stayed unmatched. The germline V gene has CDR1 SGHAT and CDR2 FQNNGV. CDR3 in amino acids: CASKPTSGRLDTQYF. In nucleotides, the CDR3 is TGTGCCAGCAAACCGACTAGCGGGAGACTAGATACGCAGTATTTT.

V is TRBV9 and J is TRBJ2-7; 10 bases are shared with TRBD1. This CDR3 spans 15 amino acids. Germline-derived CDR1 and CDR2 are SGDLS and YYNGEE. Germline trimming cut 4 bases from V and 3 bases from J; bases unmatched to any gene: 7. CDR3 bases: TGTGCCAGCAGCCCACGGACAGGGGGGTTCTACGAGCAGTACTTC. Amino acids: CASSPRTGGFYEQYF.

This clone has ten or more counts. This chain links TRBV19 with TRBJ2-7, with a possible D match to TRBD1 (5 bases). CDR1 and CDR2 (germline): LNHDA, SQIVND (reference sequence). The V end was cut by 5 bases, the J end by 3 bases, with 11 bases between. This CDR3 has 13 residues. CDR3 sequence (DNA): TGTGCCAGTAGTCCTAGGGGCAGCTACGAGCAGTACTTC. As protein: CASSPRGSYEQYF.

The rearrangement links TRBV7-3 to TRBJ1-1; D ambiguous. The ends were cut back, 1 base at V and 1 base at J, with 4 bases in the middle. CDR1 SGHTA and CDR2 FQGTGA come from the germline V gene. CDR3 length: 13 amino acids. The CDR3: CASSLRENTEAFF. In nucleotides, the CDR3 is TGTGCCAGCAGCTTAAGGGAGAACACTGAAGCTTTCTTT. Supplemented by reference TRBV7-3 and TRBJ1-1, the full variable domain reads GAGVSQTPSNKVTEKGKYVELRCDPISGHTALYWYRQSLGQGPEFLIYFQGTGAADDSGLPNDRFFAVRPEGSVSTLKIQRTERGDSAVYLCASSLRENTEAFFGQGTRLTVV.

J is TRBJ1-1 and V is TRBV12-3 or TRBV12-4, with D perhaps TRBD1 (6 bases). The ends were cut back, 7 bases at V and 4 bases at J, with 13 bases in the middle. This CDR3 contains 13 residues. CDR3 coding DNA: TGTGCCAGCACTCGAGGGGGGCGCACTGAAGCTTTCTTT. This translates into CASTRGGRTEAFF.

The DNA of the CDR3 is TGCGCCAGCAGCTCCCGGGATTACTATCCGCCGCAGTATTTT. This gives the protein CASSSRDYYPPQYF. The chain has TRBV5-1 and TRBJ2-3; possibly TRBD2 for D (5 bases). In germline, CDR1 is SGHRS, CDR2 YFSETQ. V was cut by 3 bases and J by 10 bases, with 18 bases left in between. The CDR3 runs to 14 residues.

The rearrangement uses TRBV10-3 and TRBJ1-2; D gene unclear. Germline CDR1 ENHRY, CDR2 SYGVKD. Trimming took 4 bases from V and 4 from J, leaving 13 bases between them. The CDR3 sequence is 14 residues long. Written as DNA, the CDR3 is TGTGCCATCAGTGTAGAGAGATTAACCTATGGCTACACCTTC. Its translation is CAISVERLTYGYTF.

V and J are TRBV28 and TRBJ2-7; TRBD2 aligns across 9 bases. Germline V gene lookup returns CDR1 MDHEN and CDR2 SYDVKM. The CDR3 runs to 16 residues. With V trimmed by 8 bases and J by 1 base, 12 bases remained unmatched. The CDR3 DNA follows: TGTGCCAGCTACAGTGTTCAAGCGGGAGGTTCCTACGAGCAGTACTTC. Its translation: CASYSVQAGGSYEQYF.

The J gene is TRBJ1-1, the V gene TRBV5-1, with D possibly TRBD1 on 5 matching bases. There are 16 residues in the CDR3. Germline CDR1 reads SGHRS; CDR2 reads YFSETQ. The germline V and J ends were trimmed by 4 bases and 2 bases, with 18 bases remaining between them. CDR3 in DNA: TGCGCCAGCAGCCTGTCCGGGACGGCTATTAACACTGAAGCTTTCTTT. Translation gives CASSLSGTAINTEAFF. The whole variable domain, filled in from reference TRBV5-1 and TRBJ1-1, reads KAGVTQTPRYLIKTRGQQVTLSCSPISGHRSVSWYQQTPGQGLQFLFEYFSETQRNKGNFPGRFSGRQFSNSRSEMNVSTLELGDSALYLCASSLSGTAINTEAFFGQGTRLTVV.

V usage is TRBV12-3 or TRBV12-4 and J usage is TRBJ2-1; possibly TRBD2 for D (6 bases). The CDR3 covers 13 residues. Trimming stripped 6 bases from V and 15 bases from J, with 21 bases between. The CDR3 reads CASSHLMGGPGFF. DNA for the CDR3: TGTGCCAGCAGCCACCTCATGGGAGGACCGGGGTTCTTC.

The V call is TRBV29-1, the J call TRBJ2-2; no reliable D call. V gave up 5 bases and J gave up 1 base, with 2 bases separating them. The length of the CDR3 is 11 residues. CDR1 SQVTM and CDR2 ANQGSEA come from the germline V gene. CDR3 nucleotide sequence: TGCAGCGTTAAGAACACCGGGGAGCTGTTTTTT. Protein sequence: CSVKNTGELFF.

The J gene is TRBJ1-4, the V gene TRBV28; the match to TRBD1 covers 7 bases. CDR1 is MDHEN and CDR2 is SYDVKM in the germline V gene. There are 15 residues in the CDR3. Germline trimming cut 3 bases from V and 10 bases from J; bases unmatched to any gene: 11. The CDR3 here is CASSFSGTAPGKLFF. The DNA for the CDR3 is TGTGCCAGCAGTTTCTCAGGGACAGCCCCCGGAAAACTGTTTTTT. Drawing the rest from reference TRBV28 and TRBJ1-4, the complete variable domain is DVKVTQSSRYLVKRTGEKVFLECVQDMDHENMFWYRQDPGLGLRLIYFSYDVKMKEKGDIPEGYSVSREKKERFSLILESASTNQTSMYLCASSFSGTAPGKLFFGSGTQLSVL.

J is TRBJ2-2 and V is TRBV7-9; D is ambiguous. The germline gives CDR1 SEHNR, CDR2 FQNEAQ (reference sequence). Trimming left V 2 bases short and J 8 bases short, with 15 bases between. The CDR3 sequence is 15 residues long. CDR3: CASSLPEGVFGELFF. CDR3 DNA: TGTGCCAGCAGCTTACCGGAAGGAGTATTTGGGGAGCTGTTTTTT.

In its sample, this clone was seen once. The CDR3 sequence is CASSQIRDSSEQFF. The CDR3, as DNA: TGTGCCAGCAGCCAAATTCGGGACTCATCCGAGCAGTTCTTC. The rearrangement links TRBV14 to TRBJ2-1, with a tentative D call TRBD2 (6 bases). Germline-derived CDR1 and CDR2 are SGHDN and FVKESK. With 2 bases removed from V and 10 bases from J, the gap between germline ends came to 15 bases. The CDR3 runs 14 residues.

The chain uses TRBV3-1 (or the pseudogene TRBV3-2) and TRBJ2-5; D uncertain. The CDR3 spans 15 residues. Germline CDR1 reads LGHDT; CDR2 reads YNNKEL (reference sequence). The V and J ends lost 0 bases and 1 base respectively, with 9 bases between them. The CDR3 DNA reads TGTGCCAGCAGCCAAGAGTCGAGAACCCAAGAGACCCAGTACTTC. Amino acids: CASSQESRTQETQYF.

The chain links TRBV4-2 to TRBJ2-3; 8 bases are shared with TRBD2. This CDR3 comprises 15 residues. Germline V lookup: CDR1 LGHNA, CDR2 YNFKEQ. Losses at the gene ends were 5 bases for V and 5 bases for J; bases not matched to a gene: 9. CDR3 region: CASSRAGVFEDTQYF. CDR3 nucleotides: TGTGCCAGCAGCAGAGCGGGAGTTTTTGAAGATACGCAGTATTTT.

This clone was found a few times. Other DNA sequences in the sample encode the same CDR3. CDR3 sequence: CATSGGSYEQYF. The CDR3 nucleotides read TGTGCCACCAGTGGGGGAAGCTACGAGCAGTACTTC. The chain uses TRBV24-1 and TRBJ2-7; D not resolved. The CDR3 is 12 residues long. From germline, CDR1 is KGHDR and CDR2 SFDVKD. V dropped 5 bases and J dropped 3 bases, with 7 bases sitting between them.

The rearrangement uses TRBV3-1 (or the pseudogene TRBV3-2) and TRBJ1-5, with D uncertain. The germline V gene has CDR1 LGHDT and CDR2 YNNKEL (reference sequence). This CDR3 has 14 amino acids. Trimming left V 4 bases short and J 1 base short, with 8 bases between. CDR3 in amino acids: CASSLTESNQPQHF. The CDR3 DNA sequence: TGTGCCAGCAGCCTCACTGAAAGCAATCAGCCCCAGCATTTT.

This chain joins TRBV7-6 and TRBJ1-1; 11 nucleotides match TRBD1. CDR3 size: 14 residues. The junction had 7 bases not matched to a gene; V was cut back by 5 bases and J by 8 bases. Per germline, CDR1 SGHVS and CDR2 FNYEAQ. DNA for the CDR3: TGTGCCAGCAGCCCGGGGACAGGGGGATTCGAAGCTTTCTTT. Translation gives CASSPGTGGFEAFF.

This sequence joins TRBV6-6 and TRBJ1-2; no clear D. The V end lost 4 bases, the J end lost 7 bases, and 7 bases lay between the germline ends. CDR1 MNHNY and CDR2 SVGAGI come from the germline V gene (reference sequence). The CDR3 loop spans 11 amino acids. CDR3 sequence (DNA): TGTGCCAGCAGTTCATTAGTTGGCTACACCTTC. Translation: CASSSLVGYTF.

This clone was recorded once. CDR3 residues: CASSIMQANEKLFF. In DNA, the CDR3 is TGTGCCAGTAGCATTATGCAAGCTAATGAAAAACTGTTTTTT. This chain links TRBV19 with TRBJ1-4, with D unclear. V lost 6 bases, J lost 3 bases, and 11 bases lay in between. CDR3 length: 14 amino acids. Germline V gene data show CDR1 as LNHDA and CDR2 as SQIVND (reference sequence).

The chain couples TRBV23-1 to TRBJ1-4; no definite D call. TRBV23-1 is flagged as an ORF with uncertain function. V was trimmed by 0 bases and J by 5 bases, leaving 16 bases between them. The CDR3 spans 17 residues. The CDR3 here is CASSQSRVSAENEKLFF. In DNA form, the CDR3 reads TGCGCCAGCAGTCAATCACGAGTGTCAGCAGAAAATGAAAAACTGTTTTTT.

The chain couples TRBV10-3 to TRBJ2-1, with TRBD1 matching over 9 bases. J was trimmed by 2 bases and V by 10 bases; bases with no gene match: 3. Germline values: CDR1 ENHRY, CDR2 SYGVKD. The CDR3 is 13 amino acids. CDR3 DNA sequence: TGTGCCACGGGGACAGGGCCCTACAATGAGCAGTTCTTC. This sequence encodes CATGTGPYNEQFF.

CDR3 sequence (DNA): TGTGCCAGCAGCCCCCGACAGGTTCGCTACGAGCAGTACTTC. It specifies CASSPRQVRYEQYF. The genes are TRBV7-8 and TRBJ2-7, with D maybe TRBD1 (6 bases). Germline values: CDR1 SGHVS, CDR2 FQNEAQ. The CDR3 loop spans 14 amino acids. Trimming removed 5 bases from V and 3 bases from J, with 14 bases in between.